This T cell receptor (beta chain) comes out of a study of blood T cell repertoires in COVID-19. Study details: In each case, the material was cDNA or gDNA derived from T cells, B-cell-depleted T cells, or PBMCs.

V lost 4 bases and J lost 6; bases outside the gene matches: 15. CDR1 and CDR2 (germline): SGHRS, YFSETQ. This CDR3 has 16 amino acids. Per the study methods: Reference gene primers were amplified, and this amplification served to estimate nucleated cell counts. TCRdb's table, derived via immunoSEQ multiplex PCR, lists solely in-frame clones and lacks some. The V and J calls and clone size are taken from that table; D and trimming were inferred from the DNA. The table shows 260,000 or so clones, with about nine tenths occurring only once. This clone was counted a single time. Material: PBMCs or T cells enriched from blood (not recorded which). The TCR sequence derives from a man aged 18 to 29 who had recovered from COVID-19. J is TRBJ1-1 and V is TRBV5-1; 7 bases map to TRBD1. This chain's CDR3 is CASSPGSTGSDAEAFF. As DNA, the CDR3 is TGCGCCAGCAGCCCCGGGTCGACAGGGTCTGATGCTGAAGCTTTCTTT.